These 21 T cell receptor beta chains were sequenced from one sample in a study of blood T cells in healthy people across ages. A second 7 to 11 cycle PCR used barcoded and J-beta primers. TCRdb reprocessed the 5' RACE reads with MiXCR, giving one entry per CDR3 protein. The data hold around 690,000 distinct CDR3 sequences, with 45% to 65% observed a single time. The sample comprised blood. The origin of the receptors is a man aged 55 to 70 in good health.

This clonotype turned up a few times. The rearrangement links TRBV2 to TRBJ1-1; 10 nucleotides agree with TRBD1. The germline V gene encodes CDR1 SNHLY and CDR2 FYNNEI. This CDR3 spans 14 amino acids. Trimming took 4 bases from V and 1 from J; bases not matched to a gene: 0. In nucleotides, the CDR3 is TGTGCCAGCAGTGGACAGGGGGCGAACACTGAAGCTTTCTTT. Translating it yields CASSGQGANTEAFF.

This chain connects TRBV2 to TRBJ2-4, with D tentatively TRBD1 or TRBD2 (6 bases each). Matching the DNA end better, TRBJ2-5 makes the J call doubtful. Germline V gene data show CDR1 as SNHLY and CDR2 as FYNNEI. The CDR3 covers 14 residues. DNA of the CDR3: TGTGCCAGCAAAGGGACACTAGCCCAAGAGACCCAGTACTTC. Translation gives CASKGTLAQETQYF.

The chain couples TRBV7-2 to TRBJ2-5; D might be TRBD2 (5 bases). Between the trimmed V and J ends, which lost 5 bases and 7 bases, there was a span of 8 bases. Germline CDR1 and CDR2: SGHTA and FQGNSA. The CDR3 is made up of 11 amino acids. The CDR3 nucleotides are TGTGCCAGCAGCCCGGGAAGGACCCAGTACTTC. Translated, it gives CASSPGRTQYF.

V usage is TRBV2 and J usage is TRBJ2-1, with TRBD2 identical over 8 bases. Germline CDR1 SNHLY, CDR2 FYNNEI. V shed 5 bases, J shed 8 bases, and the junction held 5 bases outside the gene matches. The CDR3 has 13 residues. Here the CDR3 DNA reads TGTGCCAGCAGTCGGACTAGCTCCTATGAGCAGTTCTTC. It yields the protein CASSRTSSYEQFF.

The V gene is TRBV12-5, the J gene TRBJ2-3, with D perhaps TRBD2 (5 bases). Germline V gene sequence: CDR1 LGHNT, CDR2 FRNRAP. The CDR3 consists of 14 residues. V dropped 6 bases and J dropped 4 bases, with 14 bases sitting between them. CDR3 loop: CASGPPAGADTQYF. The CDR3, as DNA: TGTGCTAGTGGCCCCCCCGCCGGGGCAGATACGCAGTATTTT.

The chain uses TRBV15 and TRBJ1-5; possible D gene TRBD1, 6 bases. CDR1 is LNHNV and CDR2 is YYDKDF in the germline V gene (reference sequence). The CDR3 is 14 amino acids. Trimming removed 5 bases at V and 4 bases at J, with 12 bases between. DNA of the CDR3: TGTGCCACCAGCCTCAGGGGAAGGAATCAGCCCCAGCATTTT. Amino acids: CATSLRGRNQPQHF.

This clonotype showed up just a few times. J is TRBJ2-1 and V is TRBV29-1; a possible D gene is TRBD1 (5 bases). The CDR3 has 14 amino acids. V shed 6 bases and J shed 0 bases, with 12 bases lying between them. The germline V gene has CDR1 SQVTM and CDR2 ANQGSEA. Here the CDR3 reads CSVVQVSSYNEQFF. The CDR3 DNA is TGCAGCGTAGTACAGGTTAGCTCCTACAATGAGCAGTTCTTC.

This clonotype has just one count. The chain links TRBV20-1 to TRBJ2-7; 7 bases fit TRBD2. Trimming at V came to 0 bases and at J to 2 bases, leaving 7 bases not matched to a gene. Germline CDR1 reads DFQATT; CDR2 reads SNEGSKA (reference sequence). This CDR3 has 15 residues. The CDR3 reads CSAREGLYGAYEQYF. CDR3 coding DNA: TGCAGTGCTAGAGAGGGACTATATGGTGCCTACGAGCAGTACTTC.

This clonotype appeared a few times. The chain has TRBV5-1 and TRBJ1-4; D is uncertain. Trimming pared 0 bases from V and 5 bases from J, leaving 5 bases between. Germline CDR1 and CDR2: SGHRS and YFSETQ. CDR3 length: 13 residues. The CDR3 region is CASSLDTNEKLFF. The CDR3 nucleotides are TGCGCCAGCAGCTTGGACACAAATGAAAAACTGTTTTTT.

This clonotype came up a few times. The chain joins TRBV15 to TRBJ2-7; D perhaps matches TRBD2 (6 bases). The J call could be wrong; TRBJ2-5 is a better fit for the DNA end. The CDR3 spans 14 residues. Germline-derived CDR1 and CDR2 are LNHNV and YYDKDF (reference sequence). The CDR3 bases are TGTGCCACCAGCAAGCTGGGAGGACAAGAGACCCAGTACTTC. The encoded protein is CATSKLGGQETQYF.

In DNA form, the CDR3 reads TGTGCCAGCAGTACTCAAAATAATGGCTACACCTTC. Protein product: CASSTQNNGYTF. The chain recombines TRBV12-3 or TRBV12-4 with TRBJ1-2; no clear D gene. Deletions cut 5 bases from V and 6 bases from J, with 10 bases between. The CDR3 is made up of 12 amino acids.

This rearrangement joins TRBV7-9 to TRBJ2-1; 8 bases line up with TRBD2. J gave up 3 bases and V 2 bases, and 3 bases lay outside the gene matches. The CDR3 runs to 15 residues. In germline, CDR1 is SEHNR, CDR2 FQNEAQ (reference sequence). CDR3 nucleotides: TGTGCCAGCAGCTTACGGGGGGGCATCTACAATGAGCAGTTCTTC. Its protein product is CASSLRGGIYNEQFF.

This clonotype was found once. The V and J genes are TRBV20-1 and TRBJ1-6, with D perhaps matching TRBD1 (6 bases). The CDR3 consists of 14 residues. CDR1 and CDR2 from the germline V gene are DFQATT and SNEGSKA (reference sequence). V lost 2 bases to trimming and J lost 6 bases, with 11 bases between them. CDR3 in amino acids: CSARSPGANSPLHF. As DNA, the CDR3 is TGCAGTGCTAGATCCCCAGGGGCTAATTCACCCCTCCACTTT.

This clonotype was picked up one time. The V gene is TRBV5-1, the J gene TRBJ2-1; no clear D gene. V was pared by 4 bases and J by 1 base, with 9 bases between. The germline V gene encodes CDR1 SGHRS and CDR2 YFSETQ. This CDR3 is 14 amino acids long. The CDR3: CASSTDGSYNEQFF. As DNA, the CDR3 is TGCGCCAGCAGCACTGACGGGTCCTACAATGAGCAGTTCTTC.

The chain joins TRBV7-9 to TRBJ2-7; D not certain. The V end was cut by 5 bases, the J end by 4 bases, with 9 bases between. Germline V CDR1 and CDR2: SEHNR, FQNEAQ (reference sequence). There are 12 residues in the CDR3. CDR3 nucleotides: TGTGCCAGCAGCCTCTACAATTACGAGCAGTACTTC. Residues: CASSLYNYEQYF.

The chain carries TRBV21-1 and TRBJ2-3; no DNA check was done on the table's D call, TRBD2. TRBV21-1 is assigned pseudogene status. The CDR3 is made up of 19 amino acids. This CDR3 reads CASSKAPSPSGARTDTQYF. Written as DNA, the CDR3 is TGTGCCAGCAGCAAAGCGCCATCCCCTAGCGGGGCCCGCACAGATACGCAGTATTTT.

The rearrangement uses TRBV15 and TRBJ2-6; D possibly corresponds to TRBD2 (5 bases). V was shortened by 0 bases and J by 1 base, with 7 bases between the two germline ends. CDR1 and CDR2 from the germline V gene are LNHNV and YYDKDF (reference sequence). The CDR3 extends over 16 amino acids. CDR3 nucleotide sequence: TGTGCCACCAGCAGAGATCCGGGATCTGGGGCCAACGTCCTGACTTTC. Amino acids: CATSRDPGSGANVLTF.

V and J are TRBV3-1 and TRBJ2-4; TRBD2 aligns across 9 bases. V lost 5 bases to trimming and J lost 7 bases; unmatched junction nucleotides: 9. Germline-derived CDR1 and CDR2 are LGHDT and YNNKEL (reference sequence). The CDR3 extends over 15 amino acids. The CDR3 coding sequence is TGTGCCAGCAGCTCTCTACGCGGGGGGGCCAACATTCAGTACTTC. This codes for CASSSLRGGANIQYF. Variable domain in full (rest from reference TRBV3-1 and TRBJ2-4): DTAVSQTPKYLVTQMGNDKSIKCEQNLGHDTMYWYKQDSKKFLKIMFSYNNKELIINETVPNRFSPKSPDKAHLNLHINSLELGDSAVYFCASSSLRGGANIQYFGAGTRLSVL.

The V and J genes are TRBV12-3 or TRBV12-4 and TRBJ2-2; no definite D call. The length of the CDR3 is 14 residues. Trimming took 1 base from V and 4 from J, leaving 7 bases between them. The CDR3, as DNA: TGTGCCAGCAGTTTAGGCCTCCCCACCGGGGAGCTGTTTTTT. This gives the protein CASSLGLPTGELFF.

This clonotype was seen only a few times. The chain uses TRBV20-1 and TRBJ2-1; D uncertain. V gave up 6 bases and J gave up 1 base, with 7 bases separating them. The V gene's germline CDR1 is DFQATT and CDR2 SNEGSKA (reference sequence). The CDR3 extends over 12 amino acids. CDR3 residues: CSAEHSYNEQFF. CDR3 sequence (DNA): TGCAGTGCCGAGCATTCCTACAATGAGCAGTTCTTC.

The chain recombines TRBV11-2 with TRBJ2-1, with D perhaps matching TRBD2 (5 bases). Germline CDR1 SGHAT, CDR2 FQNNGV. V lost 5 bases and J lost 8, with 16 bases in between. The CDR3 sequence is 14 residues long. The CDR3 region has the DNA TGTGCCAGCAGCCCTAGACCCTCCGGGGATGAGCAGTTCTTC. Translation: CASSPRPSGDEQFF.